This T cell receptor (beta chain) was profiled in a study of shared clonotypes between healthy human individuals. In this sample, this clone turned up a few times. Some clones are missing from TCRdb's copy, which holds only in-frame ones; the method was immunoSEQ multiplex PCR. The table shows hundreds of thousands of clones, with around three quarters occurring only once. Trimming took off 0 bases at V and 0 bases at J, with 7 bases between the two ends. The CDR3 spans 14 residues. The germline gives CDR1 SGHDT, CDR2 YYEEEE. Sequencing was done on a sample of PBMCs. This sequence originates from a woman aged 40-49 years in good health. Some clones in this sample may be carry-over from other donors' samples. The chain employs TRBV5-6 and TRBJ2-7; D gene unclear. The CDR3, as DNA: TGTGCCAGCAGCTTGGGGGGAAGCTCCTACGAGCAGTACTTC. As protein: CASSLGGSSYEQYF.